This entry lists 18 T cell receptor beta chains sequenced from one sample in a study of cytomegalovirus exposure and HLA in healthy donors. TCRdb's table, derived via immunoSEQ multiplex PCR, lists solely in-frame clones and lacks some. The sample holds hundreds of thousands of clones, approximately 80% seen once. The material sequenced was PBMCs. These receptors were collected from a woman in her thirties in good health and CMV-seropositive.

The chain links TRBV29-1 to TRBJ2-3; D possibly matches TRBD1 or TRBD2 (5 bases each). Germline CDR1 SQVTM, CDR2 ANQGSEA. Trimming shortened V by 7 bases and J by 5 bases, and 22 bases separated the two germline ends. This CDR3 contains 15 residues. CDR3: CSALGTVEVGDTQYF. In DNA form, the CDR3 reads TGCAGCGCCCTGGGGACGGTTGAAGTGGGAGATACGCAGTATTTT.

The rearrangement links TRBV5-1 to TRBJ2-1, with D possibly matching TRBD2 (7 bases). V shed 3 bases and J shed 5 bases, with 18 bases lying between them. Germline loops: CDR1 SGHRS, CDR2 YFSETQ. The CDR3 is 16 residues long. CDR3 nucleotides: TGCGCCAGCAGCTCCCTCCAGGGGAGGGCACACAATGAGCAGTTCTTC. Residues: CASSSLQGRAHNEQFF. The full variable domain, with the rest looked up from reference TRBV5-1 and TRBJ2-1, is KAGVTQTPRYLIKTRGQQVTLSCSPISGHRSVSWYQQTPGQGLQFLFEYFSETQRNKGNFPGRFSGRQFSNSRSEMNVSTLELGDSALYLCASSSLQGRAHNEQFFGPGTRLTVL.

V is TRBV9 and J is TRBJ2-7; D assignment may be TRBD1 or TRBD2 (5 bases each). The germline V gene encodes CDR1 SGDLS and CDR2 YYNGEE. Trimming removed 0 bases from V and 4 bases from J, with 14 bases in between. CDR3 size: 15 residues. The CDR3 reads CASSVGGLAGYEQYF. The CDR3 DNA sequence: TGTGCCAGCAGCGTAGGAGGGCTAGCAGGGTACGAGCAGTACTTC.

The table lists this clone with a few counts. This chain joins TRBV2 and TRBJ1-2, with D perhaps TRBD1 (5 bases). Germline V gene data show CDR1 as SNHLY and CDR2 as FYNNEI. The CDR3 runs to 14 residues. The germline V and J ends were trimmed by 3 bases and 4 bases, with 12 bases remaining between them. The CDR3 DNA follows: TGTGCCAGCAGTGAGGGGGGGAATCCCTATGGCTACACCTTC. This encodes CASSEGGNPYGYTF.

The chain recombines TRBV15 with TRBJ2-5; 7 positions match TRBD1. CDR3 length equals 17 residues. Germline loops: CDR1 LNHNV, CDR2 YYDKDF (reference sequence). The ends lost 0 bases at V and 5 bases at J; junction bases unmatched: 12. This CDR3 is CATSRDHGDRGAETQYF. The CDR3 DNA sequence: TGTGCCACCAGCAGAGATCATGGGGACAGAGGTGCGGAGACCCAGTACTTC. Looking up the rest from reference TRBV15 and TRBJ2-5 gives the full variable domain: DAMVIQNPRYQVTQFGKPVTLSCSQTLNHNVMYWYQQKSSQAPKLLFHYYDKDFNNEADTPDNFQSRRPNTSFCFLDIRSPGLGDTAMYLCATSRDHGDRGAETQYFGPGTRLLVL.

The chain uses TRBV5-4 and TRBJ2-7; 10 bases agree with TRBD1. Germline V lookup: CDR1 SGHNT, CDR2 YYREEE (reference sequence). The CDR3 sequence is 14 residues long. Germline trimming cut 0 bases from V and 4 bases from J; bases unmatched to any gene: 1. DNA for the CDR3: TGTGCCAGCAGCTTGGGACAGGGGGCTTACGAGCAGTACTTC. It yields the protein CASSLGQGAYEQYF.

The chain recombines TRBV5-1 with TRBJ2-7; D is possibly TRBD2 (5 bases). The V and J ends lost 0 bases and 6 bases respectively, with 13 bases between them. Germline CDR1 is SGHRS and CDR2 is YFSETQ. This CDR3 comprises 14 residues. The CDR3 region is CASSLDSSAIEQYF. The CDR3 DNA reads as TGCGCCAGCAGCTTGGACAGTAGCGCAATCGAGCAGTACTTC.

This clone was observed a handful of times. The rearrangement links TRBV4-1 to TRBJ1-4; D is uncertain. Trimming pared 0 bases from V and 11 bases from J, leaving 7 bases between. The CDR3 sequence is 12 residues long. CDR1 is MGHRA and CDR2 is YSYEKL in the germline V gene. As DNA, the CDR3 is TGCGCCAGCAGCCAAGATGTGGTGAAACTGTTTTTT. This codes for CASSQDVVKLFF.

The chain joins TRBV28 to TRBJ1-1; no definite D call. V was cut by 5 bases and J by 5 bases, with 12 bases left in between. CDR3 length: 13 amino acids. The V gene's germline CDR1 is MDHEN and CDR2 SYDVKM. DNA for the CDR3: TGTGCCAGCAGTAAAGAAGAGGGAACTGAAGCTTTCTTT. This sequence encodes CASSKEEGTEAFF.

The V gene is TRBV7-6, the J gene TRBJ2-5, with D uncertain. This CDR3 spans 16 amino acids. V was cut by 2 bases and J by 2 bases, with 15 bases left in between. Germline CDR1 is SGHVS and CDR2 is FNYEAQ. CDR3 protein: CASSLFASPAQETQYF. DNA for the CDR3: TGTGCCAGCAGCTTATTTGCCAGTCCAGCGCAAGAGACCCAGTACTTC.

The chain joins TRBV27 to TRBJ2-7; 10 bases fit TRBD1. Germline CDR1 MNHEY, CDR2 SMNVEV (reference sequence). This CDR3 is 12 amino acids long. J lost 2 bases, V lost 10 bases, and 2 bases had no gene match. The CDR3: CATGTGAYEQYF. In DNA, the CDR3 is TGTGCCACCGGGACAGGGGCCTACGAGCAGTACTTC.

The rearrangement uses TRBV11-3 and TRBJ1-2; no definite D call. Germline loops: CDR1 SGHNT, CDR2 YENEEA. This CDR3 has 12 amino acids. V lost 1 base to trimming and J lost 6 bases, with 6 bases between them. The CDR3 sequence is CASSLVLDGYTF. The CDR3 nucleotides read TGTGCCAGCAGCTTAGTTCTAGATGGCTACACCTTC.

The genes are TRBV5-1 and TRBJ2-1; 8 bases fit TRBD2. Germline V CDR1 and CDR2: SGHRS, YFSETQ. The CDR3 totals 17 residues. Trimming took 3 bases from V and 4 from J; bases not matched to a gene: 12. CDR3 loop: CASSSTSSGLGYNEQFF. Here the CDR3 DNA reads TGCGCCAGCAGCTCGACGTCTAGCGGGCTGGGGTACAATGAGCAGTTCTTC.

This chain connects TRBV30 to TRBJ1-1; D ambiguous. The CDR3 consists of 13 residues. V was clipped by 3 bases and J by 1 base, with 9 bases between them. From germline, CDR1 is GTSNPN and CDR2 SVGIG (reference sequence). In nucleotides, the CDR3 is TGTGCCTGGAGCTGGGGATCGAACACTGAAGCTTTCTTT. This encodes CAWSWGSNTEAFF.

Worth noting for this clone: A far larger clone is only one base removed, so a read error is likely. V usage is TRBV2 and J usage is TRBJ2-1; D remains unclear. The V and J ends lost 3 bases and 0 bases respectively, with 3 bases between them. CDR3 length: 13 residues. The germline gives CDR1 SNHLY, CDR2 FYNNEI. Here the CDR3 DNA reads TGTGCCAGCAGTGATAGCTCCTACAATGAGCAGTTCTTC. This sequence encodes CASSDSSYNEQFF.

This chain links TRBV4-3 with TRBJ1-2; weak D call: TRBD1 (6 bases). The CDR3 totals 14 residues. CDR1 LGHNA and CDR2 YSLEER come from the germline V gene. V lost 1 base, J lost 5 bases, and 11 bases lay in between. This chain's CDR3 is CASSQGVRGYGYTF. The CDR3 DNA reads TGCGCCAGCAGCCAAGGTGTCAGGGGATATGGCTACACCTTC.

The V call is TRBV16, the J call TRBJ1-5, with TRBD1 as a possible D gene (5 bases). Germline V CDR1 and CDR2: KGHSY, FQNENV. V shed 4 bases and J shed 0 bases, with 10 bases lying between them. CDR3 size: 15 residues. The CDR3 region is CASSPTVYSNQPQHF. For the CDR3, the DNA is TGTGCCAGCAGCCCGACAGTCTATAGCAATCAGCCCCAGCATTTT.

This clone was recorded only once. This chain uses TRBV2 with TRBJ1-1; D might be TRBD1 (5 bases). The CDR3 has 13 residues. Germline-derived CDR1 and CDR2 are SNHLY and FYNNEI. Trimming shortened V by 3 bases and J by 4 bases, and 9 bases separated the two germline ends. The CDR3 bases are TGTGCCAGCAGTGAGGGGGTATTCACTGAAGCTTTCTTT. Translated: CASSEGVFTEAFF.